A selection of T cell receptor beta chains follows, all from one sample in a study of T cell repertoires in cytomegalovirus infection. These receptors are not linked to any known antigen. Using its own MiXCR run on the reads, TCRdb lists one record per CDR3 protein. Of approximately 730,000 distinct CDR3 sequences in the sample, about 33% were seen once. The material sequenced was cultured PBMCs, taken from culture after CMV antigen stimulation. These receptors all stem from a human donor in good health (CMV status not recorded). Some clones in this sample may be carry-over from other donors' samples. The CDR3 runs from the conserved cysteine through the conserved F or W. Fields, in order: V gene, J gene, clone size, CDR3 protein. Clone sizes are given selectively: once, few, many, or a class where the clone is expanded.

v_call: TRBV4-2; j_call: TRBJ1-3; clone_size: .; cdr3_aa: CASSQAPGGSGNTIYF
v_call: TRBV28; j_call: TRBJ1-4; clone_size: .; cdr3_aa: CASLKRTGGNEKLFF
v_call: TRBV7-8; j_call: TRBJ1-1; clone_size: many; cdr3_aa: CASSLYPGLNTEAFF
v_call: TRBV27; j_call: TRBJ1-6; clone_size: .; cdr3_aa: CASSLTGGISPLHF
v_call: TRBV7-9; j_call: TRBJ1-2; clone_size: .; cdr3_aa: CASSLGNLGGGLSGYTF
v_call: TRBV25-1; j_call: TRBJ2-3; clone_size: .; cdr3_aa: CASSEELGQGGRLDTQYF
v_call: TRBV5-4; j_call: TRBJ2-3; clone_size: .; cdr3_aa: CASSQTSGGGDTQYF
v_call: TRBV6-2/TRBV6-3; j_call: TRBJ2-1; clone_size: .; cdr3_aa: CASRGSEEQFF
v_call: TRBV12-3/TRBV12-4; j_call: TRBJ1-5; clone_size: few; cdr3_aa: CASSFGRVNQPQHF
v_call: TRBV5-1; j_call: TRBJ2-1; clone_size: .; cdr3_aa: CASSLAPILAGGNEQFF
v_call: TRBV25-1; j_call: TRBJ2-5; clone_size: .; cdr3_aa: CASSEASKNLWGDQETQYF
v_call: TRBV4-2; j_call: TRBJ1-6; clone_size: many; cdr3_aa: CASSQEGSHSPLHF
v_call: TRBV7-6; j_call: TRBJ1-3; clone_size: .; cdr3_aa: CASSGDRGRGPRNTIYF
v_call: TRBV19; j_call: TRBJ2-3; clone_size: few; cdr3_aa: CASSTQSLADTQYF
v_call: TRBV7-4; j_call: TRBJ1-5; clone_size: .; cdr3_aa: CASSSGQEGHQPQHF
v_call: TRBV2; j_call: TRBJ1-1; clone_size: .; cdr3_aa: CARGGQMNTEAFF
v_call: TRBV7-2; j_call: TRBJ2-2; clone_size: .; cdr3_aa: CASSRPGAVNTGELFF
v_call: TRBV5-6; j_call: TRBJ2-7; clone_size: .; cdr3_aa: CASSSRGSGGYEQYF
v_call: TRBV7-2; j_call: TRBJ2-1; clone_size: many; cdr3_aa: CASRLSGPAYNEQFF
v_call: TRBV20-1; j_call: TRBJ2-5; clone_size: once; cdr3_aa: CSARAASVQETQYF
v_call: TRBV28; j_call: TRBJ1-1; clone_size: .; cdr3_aa: CASSLKWAAFF
v_call: TRBV28; j_call: TRBJ2-3; clone_size: .; cdr3_aa: CASSSQRGGPNTQYF
v_call: TRBV7-4; j_call: TRBJ1-2; clone_size: .; cdr3_aa: CASSHITGDGYTF
v_call: TRBV7-8; j_call: TRBJ2-4; clone_size: few; cdr3_aa: CASSLGALSGGNIQYF
v_call: TRBV7-2; j_call: TRBJ1-2; clone_size: many; cdr3_aa: CASSFRANGYTF
v_call: TRBV6-1; j_call: TRBJ2-5; clone_size: few; cdr3_aa: CASRKGAGTGETQYF
v_call: TRBV19; j_call: TRBJ1-4; clone_size: few; cdr3_aa: CASSTGTGDEKLFF
v_call: TRBV5-6; j_call: TRBJ2-1; clone_size: few; cdr3_aa: CASSFGTTLDEQFF
v_call: TRBV6-5; j_call: TRBJ1-3; clone_size: few; cdr3_aa: CASRPSGGNTIYF
v_call: TRBV7-8; j_call: TRBJ2-1; clone_size: many; cdr3_aa: CASSAGTFSYNEQFF
v_call: TRBV2; j_call: TRBJ2-7; clone_size: .; cdr3_aa: CASSEGSGAAYEQYF
v_call: TRBV7-2; j_call: TRBJ2-5; clone_size: few; cdr3_aa: CASSLVRVITGETQYF
v_call: TRBV7-6; j_call: TRBJ2-1; clone_size: few; cdr3_aa: CASSRSGGYNEQFF
v_call: TRBV27; j_call: TRBJ1-2; clone_size: few; cdr3_aa: CASSDSDRVIDGYTF
v_call: TRBV7-2; j_call: TRBJ2-7; clone_size: .; cdr3_aa: CASSSGIAYEQYF
v_call: TRBV25-1; j_call: TRBJ2-1; clone_size: .; cdr3_aa: CASTPGGGIDEQFF
v_call: TRBV7-9; j_call: TRBJ2-1; clone_size: .; cdr3_aa: CASRRGQEPYNEQFF
v_call: TRBV7-8; j_call: TRBJ2-7; clone_size: .; cdr3_aa: CASTDRDSLSSEQYF
v_call: TRBV12-3/TRBV12-4; j_call: TRBJ1-1; clone_size: .; cdr3_aa: CASSLRTGGSTAFF
v_call: TRBV11-2; j_call: TRBJ1-1; clone_size: few; cdr3_aa: CASRNNRAWEAFF
v_call: TRBV2; j_call: TRBJ2-5; clone_size: few; cdr3_aa: CASSEASGPYVETQYF
v_call: TRBV7-2; j_call: TRBJ2-7; clone_size: .; cdr3_aa: CASSPQIGTGQYF
v_call: TRBV7-2; j_call: TRBJ2-7; clone_size: .; cdr3_aa: CASMLAGAYEQYF
v_call: TRBV5-4; j_call: TRBJ2-7; clone_size: .; cdr3_aa: CASSIRLGGLYYEQYF
v_call: TRBV12-3/TRBV12-4; j_call: TRBJ2-4; clone_size: .; cdr3_aa: CASSSAQGKNIQYF
v_call: TRBV7-2; j_call: TRBJ1-3; clone_size: .; cdr3_aa: CASSPGSGKGSGNTIYF
v_call: TRBV27; j_call: TRBJ2-2; clone_size: .; cdr3_aa: CASTPHPKTGELFF
v_call: TRBV7-9; j_call: TRBJ2-7; clone_size: .; cdr3_aa: CASMLSGGPNYEQYF
v_call: TRBV19; j_call: TRBJ2-1; clone_size: few; cdr3_aa: CASSMRPGGMSERDEQFF
v_call: TRBV29-1; j_call: TRBJ2-3; clone_size: .; cdr3_aa: CSVEGRLSTDTQYF
v_call: TRBV10-3; j_call: TRBJ2-7; clone_size: few; cdr3_aa: CASQGTGSYEQYF
v_call: TRBV10-2; j_call: TRBJ2-5; clone_size: many; cdr3_aa: CASQAPGLAESKRETQYF
v_call: TRBV2; j_call: TRBJ2-3; clone_size: few; cdr3_aa: CASSSQGPSTDTQYF
v_call: TRBV7-2; j_call: TRBJ2-4; clone_size: many; cdr3_aa: CASSNSPTSPQNIQYF
v_call: TRBV4-3; j_call: TRBJ1-4; clone_size: .; cdr3_aa: CASSQDGGEIGEKLFF